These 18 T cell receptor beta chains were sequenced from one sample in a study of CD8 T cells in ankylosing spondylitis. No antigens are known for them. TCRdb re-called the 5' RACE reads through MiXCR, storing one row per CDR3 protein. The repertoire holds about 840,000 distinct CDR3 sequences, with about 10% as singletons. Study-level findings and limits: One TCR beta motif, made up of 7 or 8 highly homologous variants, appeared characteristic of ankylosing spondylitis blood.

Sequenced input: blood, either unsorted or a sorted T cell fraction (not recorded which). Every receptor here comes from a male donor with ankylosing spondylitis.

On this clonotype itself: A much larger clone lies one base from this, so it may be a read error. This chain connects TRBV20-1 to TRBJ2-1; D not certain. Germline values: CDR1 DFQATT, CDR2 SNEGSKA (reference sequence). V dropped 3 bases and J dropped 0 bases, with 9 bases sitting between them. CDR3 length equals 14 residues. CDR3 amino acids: CSASQRSSYNEQFF. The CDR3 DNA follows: TGCAGTGCTAGTCAGAGGAGCTCCTACAATGAGCAGTTCTTC.

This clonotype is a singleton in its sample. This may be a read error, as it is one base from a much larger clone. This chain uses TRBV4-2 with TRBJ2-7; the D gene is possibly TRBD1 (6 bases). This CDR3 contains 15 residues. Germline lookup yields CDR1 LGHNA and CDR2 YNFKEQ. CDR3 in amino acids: CASSQTDRSSQRWDF. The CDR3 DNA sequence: TGTGCCAGCAGCCAAACTGACAGGTCTTCCCAACGGTGGGACTTC.

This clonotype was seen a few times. The CDR3 region has the DNA TGTGCCAGCAGGAAGAGGGATGAGCAGTTCTTC. Translated, it gives CASRKRDEQFF. The chain employs TRBV21-1 and TRBJ2-1; the table gives TRBD2 as D, unverified against the DNA. TRBV21-1 is shown as a pseudogene. The CDR3 totals 11 residues.

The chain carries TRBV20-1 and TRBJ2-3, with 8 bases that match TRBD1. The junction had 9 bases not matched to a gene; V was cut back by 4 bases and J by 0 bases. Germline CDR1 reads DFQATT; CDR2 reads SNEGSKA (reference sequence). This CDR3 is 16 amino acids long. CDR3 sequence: CSANRRDRKSTDTQYF. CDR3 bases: TGCAGTGCTAACCGGAGGGACAGGAAAAGCACAGATACGCAGTATTTT.

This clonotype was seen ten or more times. The CDR3, as DNA: TGCAGTGCTGCCGGAGAGACCCAGTACTTC. Translating gives CSAAGETQYF. The gene calls are TRBV20-1 and TRBJ2-5; unclear D gene. V gave up 5 bases and J gave up 4 bases, with 5 bases separating them. The CDR3 is made up of 10 amino acids. Looked up from germline, CDR1 is DFQATT and CDR2 is SNEGSKA (reference sequence).

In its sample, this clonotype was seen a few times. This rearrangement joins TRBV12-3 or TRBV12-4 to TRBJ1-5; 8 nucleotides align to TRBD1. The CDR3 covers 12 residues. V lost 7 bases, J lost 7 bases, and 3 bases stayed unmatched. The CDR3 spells CASNRGSQPQHF. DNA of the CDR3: TGTGCCAGCAACAGGGGGAGCCAGCCCCAGCATTTT.

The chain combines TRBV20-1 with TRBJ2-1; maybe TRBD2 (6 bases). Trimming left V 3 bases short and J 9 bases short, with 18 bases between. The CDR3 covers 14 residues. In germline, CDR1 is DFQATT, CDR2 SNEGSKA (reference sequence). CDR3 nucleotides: TGCAGTGCTAGGCCCCCCCTAGCGCGTGGTGAGCAGTTCTTC. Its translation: CSARPPLARGEQFF.

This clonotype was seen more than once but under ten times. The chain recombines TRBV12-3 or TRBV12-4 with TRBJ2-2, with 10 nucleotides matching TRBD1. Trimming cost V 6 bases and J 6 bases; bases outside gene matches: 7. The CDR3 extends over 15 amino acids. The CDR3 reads CASSSGTGVSGELFF. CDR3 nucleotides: TGTGCCAGCAGCTCCGGGACAGGGGTATCCGGGGAGCTGTTTTTT.

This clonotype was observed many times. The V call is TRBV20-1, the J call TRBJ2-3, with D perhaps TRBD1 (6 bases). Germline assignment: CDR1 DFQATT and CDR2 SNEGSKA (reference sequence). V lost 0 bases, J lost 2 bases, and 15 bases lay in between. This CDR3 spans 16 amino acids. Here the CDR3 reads CSARDLVGAYTDTQYF. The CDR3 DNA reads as TGCAGTGCTAGAGATCTGGTGGGGGCATACACAGATACGCAGTATTTT.

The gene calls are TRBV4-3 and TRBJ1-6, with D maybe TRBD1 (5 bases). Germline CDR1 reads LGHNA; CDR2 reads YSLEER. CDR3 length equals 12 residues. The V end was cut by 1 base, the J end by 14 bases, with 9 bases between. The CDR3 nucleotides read TGCGCCAGCAGCCAAGGGGGCAGGGCCCTCCACTTT. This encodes CASSQGGRALHF.

CDR3 sequence: CASSYSRDNQETQYF. CDR3 coding DNA: TGTGCCAGCAGTTACTCCCGGGACAACCAAGAGACCCAGTACTTC. The J gene is TRBJ2-5, the V gene TRBV6-5; maybe TRBD1 (6 bases). CDR1 is MNHEY, CDR2 SVGAGI, per germline. CDR3 length: 15 residues. Trimming left V 0 bases short and J 0 bases short, with 8 bases between.

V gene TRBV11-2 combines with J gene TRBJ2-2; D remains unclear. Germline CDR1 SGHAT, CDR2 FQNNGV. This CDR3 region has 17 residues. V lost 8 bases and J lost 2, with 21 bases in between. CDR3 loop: CASRSPGRSANTGELFF. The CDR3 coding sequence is TGTGCCAGCCGCTCCCCAGGCAGATCAGCTAACACCGGGGAGCTGTTTTTT.

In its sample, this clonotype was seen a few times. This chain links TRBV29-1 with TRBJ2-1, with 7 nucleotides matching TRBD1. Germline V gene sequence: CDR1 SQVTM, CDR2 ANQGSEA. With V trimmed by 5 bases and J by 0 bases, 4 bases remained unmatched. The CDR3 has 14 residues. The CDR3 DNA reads TGCAGCGTTTTAACAGGGGTCTCCTACAATGAGCAGTTCTTC. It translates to CSVLTGVSYNEQFF.

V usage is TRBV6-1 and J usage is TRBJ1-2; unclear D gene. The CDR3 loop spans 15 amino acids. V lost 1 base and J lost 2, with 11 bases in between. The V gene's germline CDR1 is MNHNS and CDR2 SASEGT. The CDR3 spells CASSEGAGANYGYTF. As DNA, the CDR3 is TGTGCCAGCAGTGAAGGGGCAGGCGCCAACTATGGCTACACCTTC.

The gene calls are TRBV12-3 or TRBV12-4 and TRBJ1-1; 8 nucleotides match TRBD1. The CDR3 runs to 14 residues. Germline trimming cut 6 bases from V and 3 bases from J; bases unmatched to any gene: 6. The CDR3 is CASRPTGVDTEAFF. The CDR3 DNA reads TGTGCCAGCAGGCCGACAGGGGTGGACACTGAAGCTTTCTTT.

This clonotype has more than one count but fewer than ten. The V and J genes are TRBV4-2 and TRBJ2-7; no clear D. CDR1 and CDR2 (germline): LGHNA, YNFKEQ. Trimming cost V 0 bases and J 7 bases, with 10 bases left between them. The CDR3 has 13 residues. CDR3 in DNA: TGTGCCAGCAGCCAAGATTGGGCGGATGAGCAGTACTTC. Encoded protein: CASSQDWADEQYF.

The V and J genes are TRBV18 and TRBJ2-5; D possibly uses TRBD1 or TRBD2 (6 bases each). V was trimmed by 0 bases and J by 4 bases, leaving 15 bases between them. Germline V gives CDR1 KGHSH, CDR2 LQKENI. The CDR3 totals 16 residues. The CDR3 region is CASSPPAGIGGETQYF. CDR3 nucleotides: TGTGCCAGCTCACCACCGGCGGGAATAGGGGGAGAGACCCAGTACTTC.

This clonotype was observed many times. The CDR3 is CASSLFQLDAALYEQYF. CDR3 coding DNA: TGCGCCAGCAGCTTGTTTCAATTGGACGCCGCCCTCTACGAGCAGTACTTC. The chain joins TRBV5-1 to TRBJ2-7, with unresolved D. V dropped 1 base and J dropped 3 bases, with 20 bases sitting between them. Per the germline V gene, CDR1 is SGHRS and CDR2 is YFSETQ. This CDR3 has 17 amino acids.